The rows below give T cell receptor beta chains drawn from one sample of a study of blood T cells in healthy people across ages. TCRdb reanalysed the 5' RACE reads using MiXCR and keeps one entry per CDR3 protein. The table lists 1.5 million to 1.9 million distinct CDR3 sequences, less than 45% of them singletons. The sequencing input was blood. The receptors were gathered from a woman younger than 30 in good health. CDR3s include the opening cysteine and the closing phenylalanine or tryptophan. D genes are given only for firm matches. A clone size is listed for some rows: how often the clone was seen (once, few, many), or a class if it is expanded.

D gene: .
clone size: few
V gene: TRBV30
J gene: TRBJ2-7
CDR3 protein: CAWDSRNGYEQYF
CDR3 DNA: TGTGCCTGGGACAGCCGAAACGGCTACGAGCAGTACTTC

D gene: .
clone size: many
V gene: TRBV6-2/TRBV6-3
J gene: TRBJ1-2
CDR3 protein: CALPANYGYTF
CDR3 DNA: TGTGCCCTTCCGGCAAACTATGGCTACACCTTC

D gene: TRBD1
clone size: .
V gene: TRBV20-1
J gene: TRBJ1-1
CDR3 protein: CSASRDRSGTEAFF
CDR3 DNA: TGCAGTGCCTCCAGGGACAGGTCGGGGACTGAAGCTTTCTTT

D gene: TRBD1
clone size: .
V gene: TRBV27
J gene: TRBJ1-2
CDR3 protein: CASTLQGGLVYGYTF
CDR3 DNA: TGTGCCAGTACCCTGCAGGGGGGACTAGTCTATGGCTACACCTTC

D gene: .
clone size: .
V gene: TRBV20-1
J gene: TRBJ2-1
CDR3 protein: CSARGATRWDEQFF
CDR3 DNA: TGCAGTGCTAGGGGGGCCACACGCTGGGATGAGCAGTTCTTC

D gene: .
clone size: few
V gene: TRBV20-1
J gene: TRBJ2-7
CDR3 protein: CSAKGDATYEQYF
CDR3 DNA: TGCAGTGCTAAAGGGGACGCTACCTACGAGCAGTACTTC

D gene: .
clone size: .
V gene: TRBV24-1
J gene: TRBJ2-2
CDR3 protein: CATSDKDPRTGELFF
CDR3 DNA: TGTGCCACCAGTGATAAGGACCCGCGCACCGGGGAGCTGTTTTTT

D gene: TRBD2
clone size: once
V gene: TRBV7-2
J gene: TRBJ2-7
CDR3 protein: CTSSSGTSLYEQYF
CDR3 DNA: TGTACCAGCAGTTCCGGGACTAGTTTGTACGAGCAGTACTTC

D gene: .
clone size: few
V gene: TRBV5-1
J gene: TRBJ1-6
CDR3 protein: CASSGDVNSPLHF
CDR3 DNA: TGCGCCAGCAGCGGGGATGTAAATTCACCCCTCCACTTT

D gene: .
clone size: few
V gene: TRBV7-3
J gene: TRBJ1-4
CDR3 protein: CASSPRNLQLTNEKLFF
CDR3 DNA: TGTGCCAGCAGCCCGAGGAACTTACAGTTAACTAATGAAAAACTGTTTTTT

D gene: .
clone size: .
V gene: TRBV6-2/TRBV6-3
J gene: TRBJ2-5
CDR3 protein: CASSYYREQYF
CDR3 DNA: TGTGCCAGCAGTTACTACCGGGAGCAGTACTTC

D gene: .
clone size: .
V gene: TRBV20-1
J gene: TRBJ1-2
CDR3 protein: CSTRRTTYGYTF
CDR3 DNA: TGCAGTACTAGGCGGACAACCTATGGCTACACCTTC

D gene: .
clone size: .
V gene: TRBV6-5
J gene: TRBJ1-5
CDR3 protein: CASRKTGLTQPQHF
CDR3 DNA: TGTGCCAGCAGAAAAACAGGGTTAACTCAGCCCCAGCATTTT

D gene: TRBD2
clone size: .
V gene: TRBV10-3
J gene: TRBJ2-7
CDR3 protein: CAISEISASGLSYEQYF
CDR3 DNA: TGTGCCATCAGTGAGATCTCGGCTAGCGGACTCTCCTACGAGCAGTACTTC

D gene: .
clone size: .
V gene: TRBV25-1
J gene: TRBJ2-2
CDR3 protein: CASSEYRGEKQANTGELFF
CDR3 DNA: TGTGCCAGCAGTGAATATCGAGGGGAAAAACAGGCTAACACCGGGGAGCTGTTTTTT

D gene: .
clone size: .
V gene: TRBV7-3
J gene: TRBJ1-1
CDR3 protein: CASSLTAGGPTEAFF
CDR3 DNA: TGTGCCAGCAGCTTAACGGCGGGGGGGCCCACTGAAGCTTTCTTT

D gene: .
clone size: .
V gene: TRBV7-9
J gene: TRBJ2-7
CDR3 protein: CARSYKEREQYF
CDR3 DNA: TGTGCCCGCAGCTACAAGGAACGCGAGCAGTACTTC

D gene: TRBD1
clone size: .
V gene: TRBV7-6
J gene: TRBJ1-6
CDR3 protein: CASSLASGGYNSPLHF
CDR3 DNA: TGTGCCAGCAGCTTAGCATCAGGGGGTTATAATTCACCCCTCCACTTT

D gene: .
clone size: .
V gene: TRBV20-1
J gene: TRBJ1-5
CDR3 protein: CSARLPGRNSNQPQHF
CDR3 DNA: TGCAGTGCTAGATTACCGGGACGGAATAGCAATCAGCCCCAGCATTTT

D gene: .
clone size: .
V gene: TRBV15
J gene: TRBJ2-5
CDR3 protein: CATSRGSGVGQETQYF
CDR3 DNA: TGTGCCACCAGCAGGGGGAGTGGAGTGGGCCAAGAGACCCAGTACTTC